Listed below are T cell receptor beta chains from one sample, sequenced in a study of immune evolution from preneoplasia to lung adenocarcinoma. TCRdb's table, derived via immunoSEQ multiplex PCR, lists solely in-frame clones and lacks some. Among under 8,500 clones listed, approximately 80% were seen once. Sequencing was performed on FFPE invasive lung adenocarcinoma tissue. The receptors were gathered from a person aged 45 to 59 with lung adenocarcinoma. CDR3s include the opening cysteine and the closing phenylalanine or tryptophan. A D gene is named only where the DNA matches it firmly. Not every row has a clone size; where given, it reads once, few, many or a size class.

j_gene	abundance	v_gene	d_gene	CDR3nt	CDR3aa
TRBJ1-2	few	TRBV10-2	-	TGCGCCAGCAGTGATTGGGCAGGCTATGGCTACACCTTC	CASSDWAGYGYTF
TRBJ2-7	-	TRBV21-1	-	TGTGCCAGCAGAAAGCCTAAACAGGGATTGGCCATTTACGAGCAGTACTTC	CASRKPKQGLAIYEQYF
TRBJ1-2	-	TRBV6-5	TRBD1	TGTGCCACCACAGGGGACGGTGGCTACACCTTC	CATTGDGGYTF
TRBJ1-5	-	TRBV6-6	-	TGTGCCAGCAGTTACTCGACCGGAGGGGGCAATCAGCCCCAGCATTTT	CASSYSTGGGNQPQHF
TRBJ1-2	-	TRBV4-1	TRBD1	TGCGCCAGCAGCCAAGATAAGGGGGCGAATGAAGGCTACACCTTC	CASSQDKGANEGYTF
TRBJ1-4	-	TRBV14	TRBD1	TGTGCCAGCAGCCCATTCAGGGGGCTGAGGGAAAAACTGTTTTTT	CASSPFRGLREKLFF
TRBJ1-2	few	TRBV6-6	-	TGTGCCAGCAGTTCCCCAGGGAACTATGGCTACACCTTC	CASSSPGNYGYTF
TRBJ2-1	once	TRBV11-3	-	TGTGCCAGCAGCTCGACGGGACCCCCCTTGGGTGAGCAGTTCTTC	CASSSTGPPLGEQFF
TRBJ1-3	-	TRBV4-1	-	TGCGCCAGCAGTGCAGGGGCGCGGGGAAACACCATATATTTT	CASSAGARGNTIYF
TRBJ2-2	-	TRBV4-1	-	TGCGCCAGCAGCCAAGATCGCCGAGGGGCCACCGGGGAGCTGTTTTTT	CASSQDRRGATGELFF
TRBJ2-1	-	TRBV27	-	TGTGCCAGCAGTCTTATGGGACGGAACTACAATGAGCAGTTCTTC	CASSLMGRNYNEQFF
TRBJ1-4	-	TRBV6-1	TRBD1	TGTGCCAGCAGCACGAACAGGGGAGGTAATGAAAAACTGTTTTTT	CASSTNRGGNEKLFF